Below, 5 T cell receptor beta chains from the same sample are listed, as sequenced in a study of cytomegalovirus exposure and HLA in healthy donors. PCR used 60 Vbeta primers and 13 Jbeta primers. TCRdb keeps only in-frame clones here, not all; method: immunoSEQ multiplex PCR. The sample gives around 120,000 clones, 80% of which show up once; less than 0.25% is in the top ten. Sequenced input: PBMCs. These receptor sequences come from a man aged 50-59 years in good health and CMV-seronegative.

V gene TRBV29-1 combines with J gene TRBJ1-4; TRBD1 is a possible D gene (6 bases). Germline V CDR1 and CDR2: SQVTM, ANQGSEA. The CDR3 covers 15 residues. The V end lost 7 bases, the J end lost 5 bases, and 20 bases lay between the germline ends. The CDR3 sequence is CSAQGAGADNEKLFF. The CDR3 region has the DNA TGCAGCGCACAAGGGGCGGGGGCAGACAATGAAAAACTGTTTTTT.

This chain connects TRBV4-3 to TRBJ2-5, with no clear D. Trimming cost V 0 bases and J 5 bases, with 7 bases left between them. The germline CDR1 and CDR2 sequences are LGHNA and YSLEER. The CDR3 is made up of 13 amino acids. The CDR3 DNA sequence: TGCGCCAGCAGCCAAGATCAGGTGGAGACCCAGTACTTC. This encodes CASSQDQVETQYF.

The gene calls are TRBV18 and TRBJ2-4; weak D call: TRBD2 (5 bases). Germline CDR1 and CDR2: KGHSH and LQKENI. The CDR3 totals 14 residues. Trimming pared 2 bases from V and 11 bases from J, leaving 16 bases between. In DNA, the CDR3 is TGTGCCAGCTCACCAGATCTAGCTGGTTGGCTTCAGTACTTC. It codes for CASSPDLAGWLQYF.

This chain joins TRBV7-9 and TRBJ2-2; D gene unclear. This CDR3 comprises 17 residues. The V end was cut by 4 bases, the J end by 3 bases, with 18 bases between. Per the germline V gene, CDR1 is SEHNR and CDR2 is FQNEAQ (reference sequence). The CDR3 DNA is TGTGCCAGCAGCTATCCTCGACAAACGACGGACACCGGGGAGCTGTTTTTT. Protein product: CASSYPRQTTDTGELFF.

The CDR3 region has the DNA TGTGCCAGCAGCAAAGTCGTCGAGGGTTATAGCAATCAGCCCCAGCATTTT. Protein sequence: CASSKVVEGYSNQPQHF. The chain links TRBV21-1 to TRBJ1-5. TRBV21-1 is reported as a pseudogene. The CDR3 consists of 17 residues.